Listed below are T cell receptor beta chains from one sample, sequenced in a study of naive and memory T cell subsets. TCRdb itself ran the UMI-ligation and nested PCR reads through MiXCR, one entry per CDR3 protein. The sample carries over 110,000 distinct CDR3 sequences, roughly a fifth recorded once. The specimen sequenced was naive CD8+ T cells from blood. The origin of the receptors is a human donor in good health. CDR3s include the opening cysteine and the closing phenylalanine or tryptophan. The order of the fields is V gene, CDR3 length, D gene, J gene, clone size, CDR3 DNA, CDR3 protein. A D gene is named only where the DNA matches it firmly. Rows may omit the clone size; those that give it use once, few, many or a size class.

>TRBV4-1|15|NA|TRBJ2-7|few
TGCGCCAGCAGCCAAGACCCGGGACTGTTCTACGAGCAGTACTTC
CASSQDPGLFYEQYF
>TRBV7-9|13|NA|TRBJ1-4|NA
TGTGCCAGCAGTTCTAAGTTTAATGAAAAACTGTTTTTT
CASSSKFNEKLFF
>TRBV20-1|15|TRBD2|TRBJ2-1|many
TGCAGTGCTTACCGGACTAGCGGGACCCCCCATGAGCAGTTCTTC
CSAYRTSGTPHEQFF
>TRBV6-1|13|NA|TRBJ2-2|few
TGTGCCAGCAGGGGAAGGGGCACCGGGGAGCTGTTTTTT
CASRGRGTGELFF
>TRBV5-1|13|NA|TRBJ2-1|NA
TGCGCCAGCTTAGAGGACGGCGGCGGTGAGCAGTTCTTC
CASLEDGGGEQFF
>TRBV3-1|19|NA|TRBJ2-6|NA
TGTGCCAGCAGCCAAGAACTAAGGGCCCGAAGCTCTGGGGCCAACGTCCTGACTTTC
CASSQELRARSSGANVLTF
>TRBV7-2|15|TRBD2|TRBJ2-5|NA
TGTGCCAGCAGCTCGTGGACTAGCGGGAGTGAGACCCAGTACTTC
CASSSWTSGSETQYF
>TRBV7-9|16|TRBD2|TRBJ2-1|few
TGTGCCAGCAGCTTAGGTCCTAGCGGTAGGGGCAATGAGCAGTTCTTC
CASSLGPSGRGNEQFF
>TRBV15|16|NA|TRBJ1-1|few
TGTGCCACCAGCAGAGATCTCCTCGGGGATCGGACTGAAGCTTTCTTT
CATSRDLLGDRTEAFF
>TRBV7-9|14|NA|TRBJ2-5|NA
TGTGCCAGCAGCTTACGGAGGGGACGAGAGACCCAGTACTTC
CASSLRRGRETQYF
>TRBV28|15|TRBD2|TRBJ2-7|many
TGTGCCAGCAGTGATCCCGGGACTAGCTGGTACGAGCAGTACTTC
CASSDPGTSWYEQYF
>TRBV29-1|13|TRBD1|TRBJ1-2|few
TGCAGCGTCCAAACAGGGGCAAACTATGGCTACACCTTC
CSVQTGANYGYTF
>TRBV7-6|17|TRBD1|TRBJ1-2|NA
TGTGCCAGCAGCCGGGCGGACAGGGAGGTTTCCGACTATGGCTACACCTTC
CASSRADREVSDYGYTF
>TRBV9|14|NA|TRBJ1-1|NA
TGTGCCAGCAGCCCCCGGACGGTGAACACTGAAGCTTTCTTT
CASSPRTVNTEAFF
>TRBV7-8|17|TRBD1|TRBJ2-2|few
TGTGCCAGCAGCTTGGGGAGGGACAGGGGAGGCACCGGGGAGCTGTTTTTT
CASSLGRDRGGTGELFF
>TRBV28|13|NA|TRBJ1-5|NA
TGTGCCAGCAGTCCAGCTCTCAATCAGCCCCAGCATTTT
CASSPALNQPQHF
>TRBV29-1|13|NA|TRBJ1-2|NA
TGCAGCGTTGAAGACAGGGAGGACTATGGCTACACCTTC
CSVEDREDYGYTF
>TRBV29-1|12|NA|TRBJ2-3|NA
TGCAGCGTTGCGGGGCCGACAGATACGCAGTATTTT
CSVAGPTDTQYF
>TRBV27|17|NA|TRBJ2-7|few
TGTGCCAGCAGTTTAATGGGACCCCCAGGGTTCCCCTACGAGCAGTACTTC
CASSLMGPPGFPYEQYF
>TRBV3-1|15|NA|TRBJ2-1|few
TGTGCCAGCAGCCAAGAACTGAGCTCCTACAATGAGCAGTTCTTC
CASSQELSSYNEQFF
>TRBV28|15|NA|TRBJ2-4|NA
TGTGCCAGCAGTTTTTTTAGGGTGGGCAAAAACATTCAGTACTTC
CASSFFRVGKNIQYF
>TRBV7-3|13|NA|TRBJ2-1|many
TGTGCCAGCAGCTTAGATGGGGTCCATGAGCAGTTCTTC
CASSLDGVHEQFF
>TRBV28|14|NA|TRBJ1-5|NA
TGTGCCAGCATCTCGGCAGGGCACAATCAGCCCCAGCATTTT
CASISAGHNQPQHF
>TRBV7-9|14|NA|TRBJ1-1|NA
TGTGCCAGCAGCCACGGTATAGGGGTCACTGAAGCTTTCTTT
CASSHGIGVTEAFF
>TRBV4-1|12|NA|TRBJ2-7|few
TGCGCCAGCAGCCAAGATTGGAACGAGCAGTACTTC
CASSQDWNEQYF
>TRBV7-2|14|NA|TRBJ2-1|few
TGTGCCAGCAGCTTTGAGGGGTATCCCAATGAGCAGTTCTTC
CASSFEGYPNEQFF
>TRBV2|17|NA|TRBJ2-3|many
TGTGCCAGCAGTGACCCAGCGAGAACGCTTAGCACAGATACGCAGTATTTT
CASSDPARTLSTDTQYF
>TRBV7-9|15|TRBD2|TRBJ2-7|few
TGTGCCAGCAGCCTAGCCCCTAGCGGAACCTACGAGCAGTACTTC
CASSLAPSGTYEQYF
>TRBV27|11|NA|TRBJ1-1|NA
TGTGCCAGCAGTTGGGGGGATGAAGCTTTCTTT
CASSWGDEAFF
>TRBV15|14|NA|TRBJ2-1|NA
TGTGCCACCAGCAGAGTGGCCCACGACAATGAGCAGTTCTTC
CATSRVAHDNEQFF
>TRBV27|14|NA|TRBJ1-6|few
TGTGCCAGCCACCTTGGAATCCTTAATTCACCCCTCCACTTT
CASHLGILNSPLHF
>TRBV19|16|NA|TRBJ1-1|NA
TGTGCCAGTAGTATTTATGGGGCATACATGAACACTGAAGCTTTCTTT
CASSIYGAYMNTEAFF
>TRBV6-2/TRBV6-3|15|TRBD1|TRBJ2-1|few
TGTGCCAGCAGTTCCCGGGACAGGGTTTTAGATGAGCAGTTCTTC
CASSSRDRVLDEQFF
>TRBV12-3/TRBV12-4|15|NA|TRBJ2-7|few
TGTGCCAGCAGTTTAGCGCAGGGATACTCCTACGAGCAGTACTTC
CASSLAQGYSYEQYF
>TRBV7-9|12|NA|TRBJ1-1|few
TGTGCCAGCAGCTTAGGGGTCCGAGAAGCTTTCTTT
CASSLGVREAFF
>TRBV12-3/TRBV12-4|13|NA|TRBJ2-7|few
TGTGCCAGCAGTCCTACAGGGAGCGGCGAGCAGTACTTC
CASSPTGSGEQYF
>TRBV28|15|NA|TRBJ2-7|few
TGTGCCAGCAGTTTGTACCGGGACAAATTCCACGAGCAGTACTTC
CASSLYRDKFHEQYF
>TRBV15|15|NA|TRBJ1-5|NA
TGTGCCACCAGTCCGGAGGGTGTTGGCAATCAGCCCCAGCATTTT
CATSPEGVGNQPQHF
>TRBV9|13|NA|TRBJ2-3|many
TGTGCCAGCAGCCCCCAGTCCGAGATTTTCCAGTATTTT
CASSPQSEIFQYF
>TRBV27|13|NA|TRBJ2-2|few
TGTGCCAGCAGAGAGCCTACCACCGGGGAGCTGTTTTTT
CASREPTTGELFF
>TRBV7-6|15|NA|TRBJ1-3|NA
TGTGCCAGCAGCTTAGGTGACTCTTCTGGAAACACCATATATTTT
CASSLGDSSGNTIYF
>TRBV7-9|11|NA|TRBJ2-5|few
TGTGCCAGCAGCCAAGCAGAGACCCAGTACTTC
CASSQAETQYF
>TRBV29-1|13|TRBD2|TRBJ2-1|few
TGCAGCGTCCGGGGAGGGGTCTACAATGAGCAGTTCTTC
CSVRGGVYNEQFF
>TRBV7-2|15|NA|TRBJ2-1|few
TGTGCCAGCAGCTCCGCTATGGGCCCCTACAATGAGCAGTTCTTC
CASSSAMGPYNEQFF
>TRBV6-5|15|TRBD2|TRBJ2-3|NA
TGTGCCAGCAGTCCTGGACTAGCGGGAGTAGGTACGCAGTATTTT
CASSPGLAGVGTQYF
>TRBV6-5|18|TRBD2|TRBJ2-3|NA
TGTGCCAGCAGCCCCGGACTAGCGGGAGGGCCGAGCACAGATACGCAGTATTTT
CASSPGLAGGPSTDTQYF
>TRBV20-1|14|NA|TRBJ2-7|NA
TGCAGTGCTAGAGAAGGGTGGGAGCGGTACGAGCAGTACTTC
CSAREGWERYEQYF
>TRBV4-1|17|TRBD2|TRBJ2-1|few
TGCGCCAGCAGCCAAACCATACTAGCGGGAGTGTACAATGAGCAGTTCTTC
CASSQTILAGVYNEQFF
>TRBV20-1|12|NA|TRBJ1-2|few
TGCAGTGCTAGAACGGGAGAGGCCCGCTACACCTTC
CSARTGEARYTF